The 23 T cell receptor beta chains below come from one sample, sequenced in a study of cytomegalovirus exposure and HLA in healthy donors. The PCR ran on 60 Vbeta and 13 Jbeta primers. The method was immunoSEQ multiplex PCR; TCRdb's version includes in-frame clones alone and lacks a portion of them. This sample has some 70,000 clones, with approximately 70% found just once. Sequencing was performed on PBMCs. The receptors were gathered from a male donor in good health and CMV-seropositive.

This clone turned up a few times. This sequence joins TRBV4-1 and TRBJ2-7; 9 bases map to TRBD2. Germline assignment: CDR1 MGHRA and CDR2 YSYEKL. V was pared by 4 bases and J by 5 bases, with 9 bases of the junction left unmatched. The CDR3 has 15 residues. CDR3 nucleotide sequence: TGCGCCAGCAGCCCTCGGCGGGAGGGCCTCCACGAGCAGTACTTC. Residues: CASSPRREGLHEQYF.

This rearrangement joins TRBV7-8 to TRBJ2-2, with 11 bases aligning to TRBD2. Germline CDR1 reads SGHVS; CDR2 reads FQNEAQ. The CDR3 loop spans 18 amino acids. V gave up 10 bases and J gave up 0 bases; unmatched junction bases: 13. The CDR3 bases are TGTGCCACCCAGAAGATAGCGGGGGGGACCACGAACACCGGGGAGCTGTTTTTT. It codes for CATQKIAGGTTNTGELFF.

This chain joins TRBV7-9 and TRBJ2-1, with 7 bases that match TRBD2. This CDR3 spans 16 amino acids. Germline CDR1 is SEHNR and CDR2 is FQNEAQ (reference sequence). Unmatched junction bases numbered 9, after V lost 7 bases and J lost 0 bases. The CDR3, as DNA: TGTGCCAGCATTCCTCCCGGGGGGAGCTCCTACAATGAGCAGTTCTTC. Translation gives CASIPPGGSSYNEQFF.

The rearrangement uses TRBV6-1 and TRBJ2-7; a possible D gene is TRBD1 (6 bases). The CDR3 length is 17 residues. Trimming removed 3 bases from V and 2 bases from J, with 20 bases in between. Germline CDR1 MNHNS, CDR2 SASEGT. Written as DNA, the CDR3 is TGTGCCAGCAGTGAGTACTCCTACAGGGTCCGTACCTACGAGCAGTACTTC. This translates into CASSEYSYRVRTYEQYF.

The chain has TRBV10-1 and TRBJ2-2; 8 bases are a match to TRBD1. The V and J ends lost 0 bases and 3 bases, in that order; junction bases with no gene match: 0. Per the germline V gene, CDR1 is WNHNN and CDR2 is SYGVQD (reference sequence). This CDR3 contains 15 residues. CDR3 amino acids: CASSESDRDTGELFF. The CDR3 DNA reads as TGCGCCAGCAGTGAGTCGGACAGGGACACCGGGGAGCTGTTTTTT.

The CDR3 sequence is CASSRQGARNEQFF. The CDR3 region has the DNA TGTGCCAGCAGTAGACAGGGGGCCAGGAATGAGCAGTTCTTC. This chain joins TRBV5-5 and TRBJ2-1, with TRBD1 identical over 10 bases. Unmatched junction bases numbered 6, after V lost 5 bases and J lost 7 bases. Germline CDR1 reads SGHKS; CDR2 reads YYEKEE (reference sequence). The length of the CDR3 is 14 residues.

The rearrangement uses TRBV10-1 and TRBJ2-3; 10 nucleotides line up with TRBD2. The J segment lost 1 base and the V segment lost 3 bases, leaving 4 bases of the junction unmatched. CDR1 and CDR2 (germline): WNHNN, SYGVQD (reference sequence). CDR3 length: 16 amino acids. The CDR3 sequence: CASSDGLAGGTDTQYF. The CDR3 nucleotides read TGCGCCAGCAGTGACGGGCTAGCGGGAGGCACAGATACGCAGTATTTT.

The CDR3 loop reads CASSPNGEIVTDTQYF. DNA of the CDR3: TGTGCCAGCTCACCCAATGGGGAGATAGTCACAGATACGCAGTATTTT. This chain connects TRBV18 to TRBJ2-3; the D gene is possibly TRBD2 (5 bases). Germline V gene lookup returns CDR1 KGHSH and CDR2 LQKENI. The CDR3 totals 16 residues. V dropped 3 bases and J dropped 2 bases, with 15 bases sitting between them.

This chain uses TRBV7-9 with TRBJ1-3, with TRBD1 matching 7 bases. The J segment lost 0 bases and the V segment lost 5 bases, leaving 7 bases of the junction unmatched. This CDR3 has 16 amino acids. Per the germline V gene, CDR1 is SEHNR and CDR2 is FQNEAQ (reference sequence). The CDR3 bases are TGTGCCAGCAGCCCTGTACAGGGGCTCTCTGGAAACACCATATATTTT. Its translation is CASSPVQGLSGNTIYF.

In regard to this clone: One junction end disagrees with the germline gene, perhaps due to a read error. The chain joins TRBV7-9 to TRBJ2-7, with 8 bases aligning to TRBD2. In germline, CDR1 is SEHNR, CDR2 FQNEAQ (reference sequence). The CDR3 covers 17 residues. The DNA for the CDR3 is TGTTCCAGCAGCCCGTCGCCAGGAAGCGGGGGCTTATACGAGCAGTACTTC. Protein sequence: CSSSPSPGSGGLYEQYF.

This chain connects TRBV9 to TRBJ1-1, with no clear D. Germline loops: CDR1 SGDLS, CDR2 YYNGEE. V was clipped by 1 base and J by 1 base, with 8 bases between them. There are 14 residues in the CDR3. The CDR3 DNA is TGTGCCAGCAGCGTATTAGCGGAGAACACTGAAGCTTTCTTT. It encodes CASSVLAENTEAFF.

DNA of the CDR3: TGCGCCAGCAGCCCGGCCCCCAGGACAAACTATGGCTACACCTTC. This codes for CASSPAPRTNYGYTF. The chain links TRBV4-1 to TRBJ1-2; tentatively, D is TRBD1 (5 bases). CDR1 is MGHRA and CDR2 is YSYEKL in the germline V gene. This CDR3 is built from 15 residues. Trimming took 4 bases from V and 2 from J, leaving 14 bases between them.

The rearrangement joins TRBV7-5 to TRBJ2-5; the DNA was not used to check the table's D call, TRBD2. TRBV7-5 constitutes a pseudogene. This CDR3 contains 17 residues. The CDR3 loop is CVRSNATSGNSRVGQYF. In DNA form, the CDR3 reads TGTGTCAGAAGCAACGCGACTAGCGGAAATTCAAGAGTAGGCCAGTACTTC.

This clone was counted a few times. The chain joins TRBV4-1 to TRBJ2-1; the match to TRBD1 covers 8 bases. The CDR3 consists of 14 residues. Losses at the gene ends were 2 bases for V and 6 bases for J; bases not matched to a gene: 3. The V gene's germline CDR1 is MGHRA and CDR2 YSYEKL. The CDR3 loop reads CASSQWTGRNEQFF. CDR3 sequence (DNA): TGCGCCAGCAGCCAATGGACAGGGCGCAATGAGCAGTTCTTC.

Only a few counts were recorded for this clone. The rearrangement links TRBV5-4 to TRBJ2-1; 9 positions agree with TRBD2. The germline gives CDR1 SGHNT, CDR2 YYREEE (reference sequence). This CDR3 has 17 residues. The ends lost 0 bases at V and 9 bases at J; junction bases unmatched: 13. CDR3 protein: CASSLGLAAVGMGEQFF. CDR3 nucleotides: TGTGCCAGCAGCTTGGGACTAGCGGCTGTGGGAATGGGTGAGCAGTTCTTC.

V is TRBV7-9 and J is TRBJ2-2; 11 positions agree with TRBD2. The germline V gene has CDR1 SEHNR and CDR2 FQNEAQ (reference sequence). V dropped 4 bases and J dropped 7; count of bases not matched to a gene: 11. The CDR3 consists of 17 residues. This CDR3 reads CASSSPRGLAGHGELFF. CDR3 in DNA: TGTGCCAGCAGCTCGCCCCGAGGACTAGCGGGTCACGGGGAGCTGTTTTTT. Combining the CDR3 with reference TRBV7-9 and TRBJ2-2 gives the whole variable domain DTGVSQNPRHKITKRGQNVTFRCDPISEHNRLYWYRQTLGQGPEFLTYFQNEAQLEKSRLLSDRFSAERPKGSFSTLEIQRTEQGDSAMYLCASSSPRGLAGHGELFFGEGSRLTVL.

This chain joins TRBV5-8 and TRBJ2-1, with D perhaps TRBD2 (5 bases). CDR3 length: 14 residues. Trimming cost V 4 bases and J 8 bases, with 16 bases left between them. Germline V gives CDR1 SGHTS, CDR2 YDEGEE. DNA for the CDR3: TGTGCCAGCAGCCCACTAGGTTCTTTGGATGAGCAGTTCTTC. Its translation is CASSPLGSLDEQFF.

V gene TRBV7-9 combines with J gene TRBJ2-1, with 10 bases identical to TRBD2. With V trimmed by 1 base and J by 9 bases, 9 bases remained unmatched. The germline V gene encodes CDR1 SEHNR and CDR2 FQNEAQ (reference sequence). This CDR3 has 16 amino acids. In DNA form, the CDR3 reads TGTGCCAGCAGCTTAGACATCCTAGCGGGAGCTAGTGAGCAGTTCTTC. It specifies CASSLDILAGASEQFF.

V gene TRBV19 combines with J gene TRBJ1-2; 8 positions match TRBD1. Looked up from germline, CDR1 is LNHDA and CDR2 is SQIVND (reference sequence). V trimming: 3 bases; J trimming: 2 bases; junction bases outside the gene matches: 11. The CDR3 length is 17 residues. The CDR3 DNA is TGTGCCAGTAGTATCAGGGGACAGGCCGCCCCCAACTATGGCTACACCTTC. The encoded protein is CASSIRGQAAPNYGYTF.

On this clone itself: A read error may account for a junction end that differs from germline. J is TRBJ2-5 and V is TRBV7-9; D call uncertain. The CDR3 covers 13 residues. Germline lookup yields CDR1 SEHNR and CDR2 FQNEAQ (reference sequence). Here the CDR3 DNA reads TGTTCCAGCAGCTCGGGTCTCCAAGAGACCCAGTACTTC. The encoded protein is CSSSSGLQETQYF.

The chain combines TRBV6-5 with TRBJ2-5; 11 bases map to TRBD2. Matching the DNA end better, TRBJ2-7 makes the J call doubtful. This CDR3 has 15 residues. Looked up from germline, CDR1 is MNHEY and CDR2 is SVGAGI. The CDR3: CASRPTSGGTYEQYF. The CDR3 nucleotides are TGTGCCAGCAGACCCACTAGCGGGGGAACCTACGAGCAGTACTTC.

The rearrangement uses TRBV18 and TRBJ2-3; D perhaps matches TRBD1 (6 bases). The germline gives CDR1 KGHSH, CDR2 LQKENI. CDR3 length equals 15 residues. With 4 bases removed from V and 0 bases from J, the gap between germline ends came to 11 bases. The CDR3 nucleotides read TGTGCCAGCTCACTGGACAGTTTGAGCACAGATACGCAGTATTTT. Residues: CASSLDSLSTDTQYF. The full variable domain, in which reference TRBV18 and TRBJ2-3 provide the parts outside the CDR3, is NAGVMQNPRHLVRRRGQEARLRCSPMKGHSHVYWYRQLPEEGLKFMVYLQKENIIDESGMPKERFSAEFPKEGPSILRIQQVVRGDSAAYFCASSLDSLSTDTQYFGPGTRLTVL.

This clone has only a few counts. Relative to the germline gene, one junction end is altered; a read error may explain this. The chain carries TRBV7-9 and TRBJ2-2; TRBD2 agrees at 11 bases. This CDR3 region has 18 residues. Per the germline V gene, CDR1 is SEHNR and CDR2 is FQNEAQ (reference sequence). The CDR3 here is CSSSSLAGGLTNTGELFF. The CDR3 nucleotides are TGTTCCAGCAGCTCCCTAGCGGGAGGACTGACGAACACCGGGGAGCTGTTTTTT. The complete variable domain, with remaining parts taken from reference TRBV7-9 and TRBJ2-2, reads DTGVSQNPRHKITKRGQNVTFRCDPISEHNRLYWYRQTLGQGPEFLTYFQNEAQLEKSRLLSDRFSAERPKGSFSTLEIQRTEQGDSAMYLCSSSSLAGGLTNTGELFFGEGSRLTVL.